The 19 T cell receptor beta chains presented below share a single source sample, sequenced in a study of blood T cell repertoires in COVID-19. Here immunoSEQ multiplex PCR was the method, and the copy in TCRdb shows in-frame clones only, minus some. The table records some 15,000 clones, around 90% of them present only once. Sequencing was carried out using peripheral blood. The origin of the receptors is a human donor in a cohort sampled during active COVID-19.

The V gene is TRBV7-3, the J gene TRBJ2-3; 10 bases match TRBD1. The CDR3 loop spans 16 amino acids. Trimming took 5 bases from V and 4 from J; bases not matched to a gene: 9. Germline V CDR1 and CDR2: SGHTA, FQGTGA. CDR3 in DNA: TGTGCCAGCAGCCGGCCGGGACAGGGGTTATCAGATACGCAGTATTTT. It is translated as CASSRPGQGLSDTQYF.

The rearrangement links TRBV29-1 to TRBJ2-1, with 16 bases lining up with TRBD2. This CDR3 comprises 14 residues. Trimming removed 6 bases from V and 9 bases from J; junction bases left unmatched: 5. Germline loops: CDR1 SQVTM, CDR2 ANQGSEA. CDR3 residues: CSVAGTSGRGEQFF. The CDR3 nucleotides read TGCAGCGTGGCCGGGACTAGCGGGAGGGGTGAGCAGTTCTTC.

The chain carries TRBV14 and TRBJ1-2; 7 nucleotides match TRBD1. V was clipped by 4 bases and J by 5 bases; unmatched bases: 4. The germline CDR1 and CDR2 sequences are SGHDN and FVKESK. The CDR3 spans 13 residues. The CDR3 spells CASSLDRVYGYTF. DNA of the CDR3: TGTGCCAGCAGCCTCGACAGGGTGTATGGCTACACCTTC.

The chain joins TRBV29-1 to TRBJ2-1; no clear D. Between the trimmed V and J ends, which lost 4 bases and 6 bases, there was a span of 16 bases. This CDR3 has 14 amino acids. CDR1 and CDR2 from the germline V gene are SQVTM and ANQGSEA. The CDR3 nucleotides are TGCAGCGTTGGCCAGGCACCCGCGCCCAATGAGCAGTTCTTC. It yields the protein CSVGQAPAPNEQFF.

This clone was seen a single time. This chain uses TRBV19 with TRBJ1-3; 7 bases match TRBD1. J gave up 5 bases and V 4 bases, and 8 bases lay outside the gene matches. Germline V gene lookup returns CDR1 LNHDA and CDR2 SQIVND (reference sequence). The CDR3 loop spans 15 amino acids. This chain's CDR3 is CASSKTGDLRNTIYF. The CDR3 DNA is TGTGCCAGTAGTAAAACAGGGGATCTGAGAAACACCATATATTTT.

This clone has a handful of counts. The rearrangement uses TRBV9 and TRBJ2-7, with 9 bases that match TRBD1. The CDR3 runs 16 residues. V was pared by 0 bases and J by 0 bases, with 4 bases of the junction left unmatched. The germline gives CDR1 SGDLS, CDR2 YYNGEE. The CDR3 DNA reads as TGTGCCAGCAGCGTAGGACAGGGGGGGACCTCCTACGAGCAGTACTTC. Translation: CASSVGQGGTSYEQYF.

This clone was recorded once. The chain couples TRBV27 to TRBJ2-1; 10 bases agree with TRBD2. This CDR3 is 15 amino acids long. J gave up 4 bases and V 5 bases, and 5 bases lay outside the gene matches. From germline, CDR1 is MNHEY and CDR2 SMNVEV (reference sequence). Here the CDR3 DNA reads TGTGCCAGCAGTGCCGGACTAGCGGCTTACAATGAGCAGTTCTTC. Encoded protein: CASSAGLAAYNEQFF.

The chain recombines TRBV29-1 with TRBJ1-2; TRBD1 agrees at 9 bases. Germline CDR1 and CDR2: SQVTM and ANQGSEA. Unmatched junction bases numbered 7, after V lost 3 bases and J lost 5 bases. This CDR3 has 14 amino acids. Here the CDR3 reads CSVEGDRGKYGYTF. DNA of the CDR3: TGCAGCGTTGAGGGTGACAGGGGGAAGTATGGCTACACCTTC.

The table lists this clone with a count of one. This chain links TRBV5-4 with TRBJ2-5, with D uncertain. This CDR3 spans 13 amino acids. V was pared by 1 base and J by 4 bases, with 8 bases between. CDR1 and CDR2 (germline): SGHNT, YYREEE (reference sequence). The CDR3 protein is CASSLPGTETQYF. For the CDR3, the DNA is TGTGCCAGCAGCTTGCCAGGTACAGAGACCCAGTACTTC.

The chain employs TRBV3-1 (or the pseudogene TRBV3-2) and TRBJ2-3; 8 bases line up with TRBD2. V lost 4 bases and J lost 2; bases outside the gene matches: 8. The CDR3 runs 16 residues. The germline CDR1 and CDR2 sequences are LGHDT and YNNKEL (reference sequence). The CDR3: CASSLGTGGDTDTQYF. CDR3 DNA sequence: TGTGCCAGCAGCCTCGGAACGGGAGGGGACACAGATACGCAGTATTTT.

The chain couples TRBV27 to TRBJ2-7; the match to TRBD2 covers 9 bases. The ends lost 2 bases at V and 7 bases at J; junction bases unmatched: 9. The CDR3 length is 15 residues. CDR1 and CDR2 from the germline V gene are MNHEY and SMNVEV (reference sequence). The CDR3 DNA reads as TGTGCCAGCAGTTTAGCGGGAGGGACGGTGAGAGAGCAGTACTTC. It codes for CASSLAGGTVREQYF.

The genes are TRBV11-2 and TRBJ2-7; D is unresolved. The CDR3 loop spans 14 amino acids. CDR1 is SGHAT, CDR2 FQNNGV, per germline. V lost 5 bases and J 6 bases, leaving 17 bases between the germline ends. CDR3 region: CASSPDSRSAEQYF. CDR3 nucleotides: TGTGCCAGCAGCCCTGACTCCCGTTCAGCCGAGCAGTACTTC.

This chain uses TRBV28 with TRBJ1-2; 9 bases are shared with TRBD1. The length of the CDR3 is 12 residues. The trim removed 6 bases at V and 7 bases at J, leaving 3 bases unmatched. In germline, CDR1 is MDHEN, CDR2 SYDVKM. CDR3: CASSWDRVGYTF. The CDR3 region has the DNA TGTGCCAGCAGCTGGGACAGGGTTGGCTACACCTTC.

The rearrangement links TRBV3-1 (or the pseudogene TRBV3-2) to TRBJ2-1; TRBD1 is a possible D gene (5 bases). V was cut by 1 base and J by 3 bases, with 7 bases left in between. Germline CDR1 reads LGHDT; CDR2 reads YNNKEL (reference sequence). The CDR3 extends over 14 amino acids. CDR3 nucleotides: TGTGCCAGCAGCCAAGGACAGCTCTACAATGAGCAGTTCTTC. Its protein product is CASSQGQLYNEQFF.

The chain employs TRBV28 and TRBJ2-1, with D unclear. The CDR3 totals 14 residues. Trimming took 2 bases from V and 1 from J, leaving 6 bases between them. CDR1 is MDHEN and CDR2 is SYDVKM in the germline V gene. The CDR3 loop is CASSLADSYNEQFF. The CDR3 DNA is TGTGCCAGCAGTTTAGCGGATTCCTACAATGAGCAGTTCTTC.

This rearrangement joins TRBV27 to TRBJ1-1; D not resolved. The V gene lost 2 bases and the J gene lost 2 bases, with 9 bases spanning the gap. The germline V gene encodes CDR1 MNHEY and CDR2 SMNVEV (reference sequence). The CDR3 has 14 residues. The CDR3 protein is CASSLKYTNTEAFF. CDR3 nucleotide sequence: TGTGCCAGCAGTTTAAAATACACAAACACTGAAGCTTTCTTT.

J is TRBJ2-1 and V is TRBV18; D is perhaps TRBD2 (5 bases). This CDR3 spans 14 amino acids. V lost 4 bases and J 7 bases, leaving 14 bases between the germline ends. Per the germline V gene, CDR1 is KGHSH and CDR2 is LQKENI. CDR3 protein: CASSQTRSGNEQFF. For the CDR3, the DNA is TGTGCCAGCTCACAAACTAGAAGCGGTAATGAGCAGTTCTTC.

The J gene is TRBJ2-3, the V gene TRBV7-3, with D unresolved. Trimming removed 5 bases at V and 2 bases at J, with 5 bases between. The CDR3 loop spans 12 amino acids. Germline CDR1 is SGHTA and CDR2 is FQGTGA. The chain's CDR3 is CASSDSTDTQYF. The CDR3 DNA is TGTGCCAGCAGCGACTCCACAGATACGCAGTATTTT.

CDR3 amino acids: CAISEGEQEINYGYTF. The CDR3 coding sequence is TGTGCCATCAGTGAAGGGGAACAGGAAATAAACTATGGCTACACCTTC. The chain employs TRBV10-3 and TRBJ1-2, with a possible D match to TRBD1 (5 bases). Germline V CDR1 and CDR2: ENHRY, SYGVKD. The V gene lost 3 bases and the J gene lost 2 bases, with 16 bases spanning the gap. The CDR3 has 16 amino acids.